The 15 T cell receptor beta chains in this list originate from one sample, sequenced in a study of Ad26.COV2.S vaccination and SARS-CoV-2 variants. Stated treatment: 15 to 20 received Ad26.COV2.S at low or high dose, single or two shots; roughly five received placebo; per-sample allocation not given. Sampling took place 63 days after the first vaccine or placebo injection. The table came from immunoSEQ multiplex PCR; TCRdb's copy has only in-frame clones and leaves some out. The sample shows 380,000 or so clones, about four fifths of them seen only once. The specimen comprised peripheral blood, sampled in a trial of Ad26.COV2.S vaccine versus placebo. These receptors were obtained from a person aged 18-60 years who received the Ad26.COV2.S COVID-19 vaccine or a placebo.

The chain links TRBV5-6 to TRBJ2-7; D might be TRBD2 (5 bases). V gave up 4 bases and J gave up 2 bases, with 10 bases separating them. Germline lookup yields CDR1 SGHDT and CDR2 YYEEEE. The CDR3 sequence is 13 residues long. The CDR3 is CASSAPGTYEQYF. DNA for the CDR3: TGTGCCAGCAGCGCCCCGGGAACCTACGAGCAGTACTTC.

This rearrangement joins TRBV19 to TRBJ2-7; 9 nucleotides match TRBD1. V lost 4 bases and J lost 3; bases outside the gene matches: 7. In germline, CDR1 is LNHDA, CDR2 SQIVND (reference sequence). There are 15 residues in the CDR3. CDR3 protein: CASSTRTGALYEQYF. The CDR3 nucleotides read TGTGCCAGTAGTACCCGGACAGGGGCCCTCTACGAGCAGTACTTC.

The J gene is TRBJ2-7, the V gene TRBV9; 7 bases map to TRBD1. The trim removed 3 bases at V and 0 bases at J, leaving 6 bases unmatched. This CDR3 has 15 residues. In germline, CDR1 is SGDLS, CDR2 YYNGEE. The CDR3 nucleotides are TGTGCCAGCAGCGGAGGGACAGCAGTCTCCTACGAGCAGTACTTC. Its protein product is CASSGGTAVSYEQYF. Combining the CDR3 with reference TRBV9 and TRBJ2-7 gives the whole variable domain DSGVTQTPKHLITATGQRVTLRCSPRSGDLSVYWYQQSLDQGLQFLIQYYNGEERAKGNILERFSAQQFPDLHSELNLSSLELGDSALYFCASSGGTAVSYEQYFGPGTRLTVT.

The chain is built from TRBV6-6 and TRBJ1-2, with TRBD1 identical over 9 bases. Germline V gene lookup returns CDR1 MNHNY and CDR2 SVGAGI (reference sequence). The V gene end was trimmed by 6 bases and the J gene end by 8 bases; junction bases not matched to a gene: 7. The CDR3 has 13 amino acids. CDR3 loop: CASSQAQGAGYTF. The DNA for the CDR3 is TGTGCCAGCAGCCAAGCACAGGGGGCGGGCTACACCTTC.

The genes are TRBV7-9 and TRBJ1-5; D may be TRBD1 (5 bases). Per germline, CDR1 SEHNR and CDR2 FQNEAQ (reference sequence). V was shortened by 8 bases and J by 4 bases, with 12 bases between the two germline ends. This CDR3 has 13 amino acids. In DNA form, the CDR3 reads TGTGCCAGCTCCTCGGGGGAGAATCAGCCCCAGCATTTT. This translates into CASSSGENQPQHF.

A word on this clone: Other DNA sequences within the sample encode an identical CDR3. The rearrangement links TRBV7-9 to TRBJ2-1; D not resolved. V lost 1 base and J 4 bases, leaving 5 bases between the germline ends. The CDR3 has 13 amino acids. Looked up from germline, CDR1 is SEHNR and CDR2 is FQNEAQ (reference sequence). The DNA for the CDR3 is TGTGCCAGCAGCTTAGGGCTTTACAATGAGCAGTTCTTC. Translating it yields CASSLGLYNEQFF.

The chain carries TRBV7-9 and TRBJ2-7, with D perhaps matching TRBD1 (6 bases). Trimming pared 6 bases from V and 2 bases from J, leaving 14 bases between. CDR1 and CDR2 (germline): SEHNR, FQNEAQ (reference sequence). This CDR3 is 14 amino acids long. The CDR3 region has the DNA TGTGCCAGCAGGGACCCAGGGGACCCCTACGAGCAGTACTTC. Amino acids: CASRDPGDPYEQYF.

DNA of the CDR3: TGCGCCAGCAGCTTGCAGGGGGCGCTCCACGAGCAGTACTTC. Protein: CASSLQGALHEQYF. This chain links TRBV5-1 with TRBJ2-7; 8 bases line up with TRBD1. The germline gives CDR1 SGHRS, CDR2 YFSETQ. The CDR3 runs 14 residues. The trim removed 1 base at V and 5 bases at J, leaving 5 bases unmatched. Based on the CDR3 plus reference TRBV5-1 and TRBJ2-7, the full variable domain is KAGVTQTPRYLIKTRGQQVTLSCSPISGHRSVSWYQQTPGQGLQFLFEYFSETQRNKGNFPGRFSGRQFSNSRSEMNVSTLELGDSALYLCASSLQGALHEQYFGPGTRLTVT.

The chain has TRBV7-2 and TRBJ1-2; D is unclear. The CDR3 spans 13 residues. Trimming removed 5 bases at V and 6 bases at J, with 13 bases between. Germline V gives CDR1 SGHTA, CDR2 FQGNSA. The CDR3 DNA follows: TGTGCCAGCAGCCGTTACGAAGGCCATGGCTACACCTTC. Its translation: CASSRYEGHGYTF.

This clone showed up just once. This chain links TRBV6-4 with TRBJ2-7; D is unresolved. The CDR3 spans 8 residues. The V and J ends lost 11 bases and 5 bases respectively, with 4 bases between them. Per germline, CDR1 MRHNA and CDR2 SNTAGT. DNA of the CDR3: TGTGCCTTTCACGAGCAGTACTTC. Translating it yields CAFHEQYF.

This chain links TRBV11-3 with TRBJ2-7; perhaps TRBD1 as D (5 bases). The CDR3 covers 14 residues. Germline CDR1 is SGHNT and CDR2 is YENEEA. The ends were cut back, 5 bases at V and 0 bases at J, with 11 bases in the middle. CDR3 sequence reads: CASSIRGSSYEQYF. The CDR3 bases are TGTGCCAGCAGCATTAGGGGTAGCTCCTACGAGCAGTACTTC.

The J gene is TRBJ2-5, the V gene TRBV19; 7 nucleotides agree with TRBD1. The CDR3 loop spans 15 amino acids. Germline lookup yields CDR1 LNHDA and CDR2 SQIVND (reference sequence). The V gene end was trimmed by 7 bases and the J gene end by 3 bases; junction bases not matched to a gene: 11. The CDR3 sequence: CASTPYGTAEETQYF. CDR3 sequence (DNA): TGTGCCAGTACGCCCTACGGGACAGCCGAAGAGACCCAGTACTTC.

V gene TRBV27 combines with J gene TRBJ1-3; a weak D match, TRBD1 (6 bases). The CDR3 covers 16 residues. The V gene lost 5 bases and the J gene lost 3 bases, with 17 bases spanning the gap. Germline lookup yields CDR1 MNHEY and CDR2 SMNVEV (reference sequence). The CDR3 coding sequence is TGTGCCAGCAGTCCCTCCTGGACAGATCTTGGAAACACCATATATTTT. Its protein is CASSPSWTDLGNTIYF.

The gene calls are TRBV14 and TRBJ2-2; 9 nucleotides line up with TRBD2. Unmatched junction bases numbered 13, after V lost 4 bases and J lost 7 bases. Per the germline V gene, CDR1 is SGHDN and CDR2 is FVKESK. The CDR3 runs 17 residues. The CDR3 DNA is TGTGCCAGCAGCCTCCCCCGGCTAGCGGGAAAATACGGGGAGCTGTTTTTT. Protein sequence: CASSLPRLAGKYGELFF.

The genes are TRBV10-1 and TRBJ2-3, with TRBD1 matching over 9 bases. The V segment lost 6 bases and the J segment 3 bases; nucleotides outside the gene matches: 4. Looked up from germline, CDR1 is WNHNN and CDR2 is SYGVQD (reference sequence). There are 14 residues in the CDR3. CDR3 region: CASSQTGGTDTQYF. The CDR3 region has the DNA TGCGCCAGCAGCCAGACAGGGGGGACAGATACGCAGTATTTT.